This paragraph covers one T cell receptor beta chain sequence. It was with random hexamers that 0.5 to 1 ug RNA was reverse transcribed. MiXCR, run by TCRdb on the immunoSEQ multiplex PCR reads, gives a single entry per CDR3 protein. The sample consists of roughly 300,000 distinct CDR3 sequences, 85% of them appearing once. The sample belongs to a study of CD8 T cells in Susac syndrome. Germline V lookup: CDR1 GTSNPN, CDR2 SVGIG (reference sequence). The length of the CDR3 is 14 residues. Trimming cost V 4 bases and J 3 bases; bases outside gene matches: 6. Negative isolation was used for CD8+ and CD4+ T cells and FACS enrichment for TEMRA cells.

The chain joins TRBV30 to TRBJ1-2, with 9 bases that match TRBD1. The sample taken for sequencing was CD8+ T cells from PBMCs. The clonotype comes from a human donor with multiple sclerosis. The CDR3 loop is CAWKTGTGYYGYTF. Written as DNA, the CDR3 is TGTGCCTGGAAAACCGGGACAGGGTACTATGGCTACACCTTC.